The 25 T cell receptor beta chains presented below share a single source sample, sequenced in a study of blood T cell repertoires in COVID-19. Repertoires were generated with immunoSEQ multiplex PCR, while TCRdb's copy carries only in-frame clones and drops some. This table has around 180,000 clones, 88% appearing once. The specimen was peripheral blood. These receptors were obtained from a human donor in a cohort sampled during active COVID-19.

This clone was detected a few times. The chain has TRBV4-1 and TRBJ1-3; D call uncertain. The CDR3 is made up of 16 amino acids. Between the trimmed V and J ends, which lost 1 base and 0 bases, there was a span of 10 bases. Germline values: CDR1 MGHRA, CDR2 YSYEKL. CDR3 in amino acids: CASSQAAQLSGNTIYF. For the CDR3, the DNA is TGCGCCAGCAGCCAAGCGGCACAGCTCTCTGGAAACACCATATATTTT.

This chain links TRBV27 with TRBJ2-2; TRBD2 matches at 8 bases. Germline V gene sequence: CDR1 MNHEY, CDR2 SMNVEV (reference sequence). With 5 bases clipped from V and 8 bases from J, the junction kept 13 bases outside the gene matches. The CDR3 runs to 16 residues. The CDR3: CASSPGAGVGSGELFF. The CDR3 DNA reads TGTGCCAGCAGTCCCGGAGCGGGGGTGGGGAGTGGGGAGCTGTTTTTT.

The V call is TRBV30, the J call TRBJ2-7, with no clear D. The CDR3 runs to 13 residues. V was pared by 2 bases and J by 0 bases, with 8 bases between. Germline CDR1 and CDR2: GTSNPN and SVGIG (reference sequence). The CDR3 DNA sequence: TGTGCCTGGAGTCCCACATTCTCCTACGAGCAGTACTTC. It codes for CAWSPTFSYEQYF.

This clone was picked up many times. The J gene is TRBJ2-2, the V gene TRBV4-2, with 8 bases fitting TRBD2. The germline V gene has CDR1 LGHNA and CDR2 YNFKEQ. The junction had 9 bases not matched to a gene; V was cut back by 6 bases and J by 0 bases. The CDR3 has 17 residues. Written as DNA, the CDR3 is TGTGCCAGCAGAATGGGTAGCGGGATCGCGAACACCGGGGAGCTGTTTTTT. Translated, it gives CASRMGSGIANTGELFF.

The gene calls are TRBV19 and TRBJ2-1; 8 positions match TRBD2. With V trimmed by 3 bases and J by 7 bases, 8 bases remained unmatched. Germline V lookup: CDR1 LNHDA, CDR2 SQIVND (reference sequence). CDR3 length: 15 residues. The CDR3 sequence is CASSMGSGSLNEQFF. The CDR3 nucleotides are TGTGCCAGTAGTATGGGAAGCGGGAGTCTTAATGAGCAGTTCTTC.

V usage is TRBV7-8 and J usage is TRBJ1-5; 7 bases are a match to TRBD1. The V and J ends lost 4 bases and 4 bases, in that order; junction bases with no gene match: 4. This CDR3 is built from 14 residues. Germline loops: CDR1 SGHVS, CDR2 FQNEAQ. For the CDR3, the DNA is TGTGCCAGCAGCTATTTGACAGGGAATCAGCCCCAGCATTTT. Translation gives CASSYLTGNQPQHF.

The J gene is TRBJ2-3, the V gene TRBV3-1 (or the pseudogene TRBV3-2); the match to TRBD2 covers 9 bases. The germline gives CDR1 LGHDT, CDR2 YNNKEL (reference sequence). V lost 8 bases, J lost 3 bases, and 9 bases stayed unmatched. This CDR3 is built from 15 residues. The CDR3 sequence is CASSPWLAGTDTQYF. The CDR3 DNA reads TGTGCCAGCTCCCCGTGGCTAGCGGGAACAGATACGCAGTATTTT.

The J gene is TRBJ2-1, the V gene TRBV5-4; 7 nucleotides line up with TRBD1. The germline CDR1 and CDR2 sequences are SGHNT and YYREEE (reference sequence). The CDR3 extends over 17 amino acids. After removal of 2 bases from V and 1 base from J, the junction contained 9 bases not matched to a gene. CDR3 sequence reads: CASSLGAGGKSYNEQFF. CDR3 DNA: TGTGCCAGCAGCTTAGGAGCAGGGGGTAAATCCTACAATGAGCAGTTCTTC.

CDR3 protein: CASSPGAGTGGGYTF. CDR3 nucleotides: TGTGCCAGCAGTCCAGGGGCCGGGACAGGGGGAGGCTACACCTTC. The genes are TRBV6-5 and TRBJ1-2; the match to TRBD1 covers 11 bases. The ends lost 5 bases at V and 8 bases at J; junction bases unmatched: 10. The CDR3 is 15 residues long. CDR1 is MNHEY and CDR2 is SVGAGI in the germline V gene.

The chain combines TRBV30 with TRBJ2-7; 10 bases are a match to TRBD1. The ends lost 3 bases at V and 6 bases at J; junction bases unmatched: 5. Germline values: CDR1 GTSNPN, CDR2 SVGIG (reference sequence). This CDR3 contains 13 residues. CDR3: CAWRGQGQGEQYF. The CDR3 nucleotides are TGTGCCTGGAGGGGACAGGGGCAAGGCGAGCAGTACTTC.

The chain employs TRBV30 and TRBJ1-4; no firm D call. This CDR3 comprises 15 residues. CDR1 GTSNPN and CDR2 SVGIG come from the germline V gene (reference sequence). Trimming shortened V by 3 bases and J by 0 bases, and 11 bases separated the two germline ends. DNA of the CDR3: TGTGCCTGGAGGAGCCCGACTCCAACTAATGAAAAACTGTTTTTT. This translates into CAWRSPTPTNEKLFF.

The chain carries TRBV20-1 and TRBJ2-1, with unresolved D. The CDR3 totals 11 residues. Germline V gene data show CDR1 as DFQATT and CDR2 as SNEGSKA (reference sequence). V shed 5 bases and J shed 5 bases, with 7 bases lying between them. CDR3 coding DNA: TGCAGTGCTTACAGCAACAATGAGCAGTTCTTC. The encoded protein is CSAYSNNEQFF.

V usage is TRBV5-1 and J usage is TRBJ1-3, with 7 bases identical to TRBD1. The junction had 4 bases not matched to a gene; V was cut back by 2 bases and J by 2 bases. CDR3 size: 15 residues. Looked up from germline, CDR1 is SGHRS and CDR2 is YFSETQ. The CDR3 protein is CASSLGGFTGNTIYF. For the CDR3, the DNA is TGCGCCAGCAGCTTAGGGGGCTTCACTGGAAACACCATATATTTT.

This clone appeared once. The chain couples TRBV6-6 to TRBJ1-1, with TRBD1 matching 9 bases. The CDR3 consists of 14 residues. Trimming removed 6 bases from V and 8 bases from J; junction bases left unmatched: 10. Germline V CDR1 and CDR2: MNHNY, SVGAGI (reference sequence). The CDR3 reads CASSSDRGGGEAFF. The CDR3 DNA is TGTGCCAGCAGCTCGGACAGGGGAGGCGGGGAAGCTTTCTTT.

This chain connects TRBV5-4 to TRBJ2-1; a weak D match, TRBD1 (6 bases). CDR3 size: 14 residues. The germline V gene encodes CDR1 SGHNT and CDR2 YYREEE (reference sequence). V was pared by 6 bases and J by 0 bases, with 10 bases between. The CDR3 reads CASTQGSSYNEQFF. The CDR3 DNA reads TGTGCCAGCACCCAGGGGAGCTCCTACAATGAGCAGTTCTTC.

The V and J genes are TRBV24-1 and TRBJ2-3; D gene ambiguous. The CDR3 length is 13 residues. CDR1 and CDR2 (germline): KGHDR, SFDVKD. V lost 3 bases and J lost 3, with 6 bases in between. DNA of the CDR3: TGTGCCACCAGTGATACGGTAACAGATACGCAGTATTTT. Protein: CATSDTVTDTQYF.

This chain connects TRBV15 to TRBJ2-1; 12 bases align to TRBD2. J gave up 2 bases and V 7 bases, and 9 bases lay outside the gene matches. Germline V gives CDR1 LNHNV, CDR2 YYDKDF (reference sequence). This CDR3 has 17 residues. The CDR3 sequence: CATTLGLAGGTYNEQFF. The CDR3 nucleotides read TGTGCCACCACGCTCGGGCTAGCGGGAGGGACCTACAATGAGCAGTTCTTC.

The rearrangement links TRBV11-1 to TRBJ2-7; D is possibly TRBD2 (5 bases). V was clipped by 5 bases and J by 5 bases, with 16 bases between them. This CDR3 region has 14 residues. Germline V gives CDR1 SGHAT, CDR2 FQDESV (reference sequence). CDR3 residues: CASSGSGFPDEQYF. CDR3 DNA sequence: TGTGCCAGCAGCGGGAGTGGGTTTCCGGACGAGCAGTACTTC.

The chain uses TRBV28 and TRBJ1-6; TRBD1 aligns across 7 bases. V was clipped by 6 bases and J by 8 bases; unmatched bases: 4. This CDR3 has 13 amino acids. CDR1 MDHEN and CDR2 SYDVKM come from the germline V gene. This CDR3 is CASSTGVDSPLHF. CDR3 bases: TGTGCCAGCAGCACAGGGGTGGATTCACCCCTCCACTTT.

The rearrangement uses TRBV5-1 and TRBJ2-3; D call uncertain. The CDR3 loop spans 14 amino acids. Per germline, CDR1 SGHRS and CDR2 YFSETQ. Trimming left V 3 bases short and J 2 bases short, with 10 bases between. In DNA, the CDR3 is TGCGCCAGCAGCTCCGACGGAGCCACAGATACGCAGTATTTT. Translated, it gives CASSSDGATDTQYF.

J is TRBJ2-3 and V is TRBV9, with 7 bases that match TRBD2. The CDR3 sequence is 15 residues long. CDR1 and CDR2 from the germline V gene are SGDLS and YYNGEE. With 0 bases clipped from V and 4 bases from J, the junction kept 5 bases outside the gene matches. CDR3 nucleotide sequence: TGTGCCAGCAGCGTAGGGGGAGGGATGGCAGATACGCAGTATTTT. This sequence encodes CASSVGGGMADTQYF.

The chain uses TRBV19 and TRBJ1-1; no firm D call. Germline CDR1 LNHDA, CDR2 SQIVND (reference sequence). The V end was cut by 1 base, the J end by 1 base, with 7 bases between. The length of the CDR3 is 14 residues. The CDR3 here is CASSIAGENTEAFF. DNA of the CDR3: TGTGCCAGTAGTATAGCGGGAGAGAACACTGAAGCTTTCTTT.

CDR3 sequence (DNA): TGTGCCACCAGTGACGGGGACAGGGGGGAAAATTCACCCCTCCACTTT. Translated, it gives CATSDGDRGENSPLHF. This rearrangement joins TRBV24-1 to TRBJ1-6; 11 nucleotides match TRBD1. The CDR3 runs 16 residues. Looked up from germline, CDR1 is KGHDR and CDR2 is SFDVKD. V was pared by 4 bases and J by 7 bases, with 5 bases of the junction left unmatched.

The rearrangement joins TRBV2 to TRBJ2-7; D is uncertain. Germline V gives CDR1 SNHLY, CDR2 FYNNEI. This CDR3 spans 13 amino acids. The germline V and J ends were trimmed by 8 bases and 5 bases, with 16 bases remaining between them. CDR3 DNA: TGTGCCAGCCTAAGTGACAAGGTCGACGAGCAGTACTTC. Translation gives CASLSDKVDEQYF.

This chain uses TRBV4-1 with TRBJ2-1; D is perhaps TRBD1 (6 bases). In germline, CDR1 is MGHRA, CDR2 YSYEKL. V was cut by 0 bases and J by 8 bases, with 8 bases left in between. The CDR3 has 13 amino acids. The CDR3 spells CASSQEQGYEQFF. CDR3 DNA sequence: TGCGCCAGCAGCCAAGAACAGGGATATGAGCAGTTCTTC.